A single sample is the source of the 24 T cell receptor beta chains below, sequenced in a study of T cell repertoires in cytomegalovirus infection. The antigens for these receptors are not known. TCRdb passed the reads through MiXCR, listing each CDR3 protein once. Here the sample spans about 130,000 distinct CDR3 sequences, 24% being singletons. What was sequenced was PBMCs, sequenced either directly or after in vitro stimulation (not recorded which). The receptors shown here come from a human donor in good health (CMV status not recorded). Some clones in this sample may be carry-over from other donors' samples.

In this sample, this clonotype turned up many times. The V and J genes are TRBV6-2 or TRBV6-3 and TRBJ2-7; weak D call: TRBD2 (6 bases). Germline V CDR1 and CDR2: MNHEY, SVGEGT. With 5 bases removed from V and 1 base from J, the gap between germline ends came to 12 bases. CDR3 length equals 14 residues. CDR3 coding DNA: TGTGCCAGCAGTCACCGGGGACTTTCCTACGAGCAGTACGTC. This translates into CASSHRGLSYEQYV.

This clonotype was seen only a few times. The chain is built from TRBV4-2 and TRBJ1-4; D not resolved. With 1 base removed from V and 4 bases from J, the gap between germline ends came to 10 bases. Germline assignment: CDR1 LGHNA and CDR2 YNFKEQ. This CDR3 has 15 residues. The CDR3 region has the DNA TGTGCCAGCAGCCAAGTTGAGACACGTAATGAAAAACTGTTTTTT. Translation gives CASSQVETRNEKLFF.

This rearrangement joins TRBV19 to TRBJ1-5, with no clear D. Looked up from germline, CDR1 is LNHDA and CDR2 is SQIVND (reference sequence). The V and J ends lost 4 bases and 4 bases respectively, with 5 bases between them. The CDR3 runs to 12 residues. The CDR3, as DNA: TGTGCCAGTAGTAAACAGAATCAGCCCCAGCATTTT. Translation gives CASSKQNQPQHF.

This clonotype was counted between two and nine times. In DNA form, the CDR3 reads TGTGCCAGCAGGGGAAGGGGGCAAGCAGATACGCAGTATTTT. Its translation: CASRGRGQADTQYF. The chain joins TRBV28 to TRBJ2-3, with 7 bases identical to TRBD1. CDR3 length equals 14 residues. V lost 6 bases to trimming and J lost 4 bases; unmatched junction nucleotides: 7. Germline lookup yields CDR1 MDHEN and CDR2 SYDVKM.

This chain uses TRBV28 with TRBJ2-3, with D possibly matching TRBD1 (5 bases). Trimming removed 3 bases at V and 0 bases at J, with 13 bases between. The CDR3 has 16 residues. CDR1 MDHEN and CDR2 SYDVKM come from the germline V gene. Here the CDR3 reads CASSLMGRTSTDTQYF. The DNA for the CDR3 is TGTGCCAGCAGTTTGATGGGGCGGACCAGCACAGATACGCAGTATTTT.

The CDR3 spells CASRDRDEEQFF. The CDR3 DNA reads as TGCGCCAGCAGGGACCGAGACGAAGAGCAGTTCTTC. This chain uses TRBV4-1 with TRBJ2-1; D unclear. Per the germline V gene, CDR1 is MGHRA and CDR2 is YSYEKL. V lost 6 bases and J 10 bases, leaving 13 bases between the germline ends. This CDR3 has 12 residues.

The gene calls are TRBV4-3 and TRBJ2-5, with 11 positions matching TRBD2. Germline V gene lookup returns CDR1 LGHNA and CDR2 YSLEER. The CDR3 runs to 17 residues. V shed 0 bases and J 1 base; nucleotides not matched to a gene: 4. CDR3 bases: TGCGCCAGCAGCCAAGAGGGACTAGCGGCTATCCAAGAGACCCAGTACTTC. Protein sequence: CASSQEGLAAIQETQYF.

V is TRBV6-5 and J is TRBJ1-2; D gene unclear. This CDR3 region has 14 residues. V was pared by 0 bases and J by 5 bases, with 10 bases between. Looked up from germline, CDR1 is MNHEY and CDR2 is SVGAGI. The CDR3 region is CASSYSTRAYGYTF. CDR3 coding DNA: TGTGCCAGCAGTTACTCGACACGGGCGTATGGCTACACCTTC.

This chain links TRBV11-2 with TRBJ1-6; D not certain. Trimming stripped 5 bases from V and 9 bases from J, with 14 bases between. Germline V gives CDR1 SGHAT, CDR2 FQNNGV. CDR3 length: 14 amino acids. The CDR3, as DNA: TGTGCCAGCAGCATAGCGGGCAGTGTTTCACCCCTCCACTTT. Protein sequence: CASSIAGSVSPLHF.

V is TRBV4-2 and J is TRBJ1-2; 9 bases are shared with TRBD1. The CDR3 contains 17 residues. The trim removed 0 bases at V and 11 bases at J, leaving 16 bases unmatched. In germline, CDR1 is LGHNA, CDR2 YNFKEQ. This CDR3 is CASSQDSTLGQGLGYTF. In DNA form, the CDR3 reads TGTGCCAGCAGCCAAGATAGTACATTGGGACAGGGATTAGGATACACCTTC.

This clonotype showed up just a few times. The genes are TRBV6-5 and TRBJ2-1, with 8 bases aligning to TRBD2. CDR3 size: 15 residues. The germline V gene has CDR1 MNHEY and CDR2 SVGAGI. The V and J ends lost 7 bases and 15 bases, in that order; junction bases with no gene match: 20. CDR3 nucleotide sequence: TGTGCCAGCATGGGGGTAAGCTTCAGAGCGGGAGCAACGTTCTTC. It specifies CASMGVSFRAGATFF.

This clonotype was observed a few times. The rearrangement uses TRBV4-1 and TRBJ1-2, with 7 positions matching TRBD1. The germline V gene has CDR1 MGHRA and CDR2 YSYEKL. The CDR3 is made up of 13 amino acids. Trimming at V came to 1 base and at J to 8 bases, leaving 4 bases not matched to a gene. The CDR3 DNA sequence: TGCGCCAGCAGCCAAGGGACAGGCAGGGGCTACACCTTC. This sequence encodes CASSQGTGRGYTF.

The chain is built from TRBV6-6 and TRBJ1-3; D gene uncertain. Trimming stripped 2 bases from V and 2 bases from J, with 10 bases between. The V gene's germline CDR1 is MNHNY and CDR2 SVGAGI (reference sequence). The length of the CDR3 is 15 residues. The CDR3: CASSYHEPAGNTIYF. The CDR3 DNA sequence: TGTGCCAGCAGTTACCATGAGCCCGCTGGAAACACCATATATTTT.

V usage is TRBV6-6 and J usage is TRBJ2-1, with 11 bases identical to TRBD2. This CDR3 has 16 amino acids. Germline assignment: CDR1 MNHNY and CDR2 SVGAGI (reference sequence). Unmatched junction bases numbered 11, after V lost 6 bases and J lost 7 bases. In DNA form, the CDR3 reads TGTGCCAGCAGCCTGACACTAGCGGGAGTAGGGAATGAGCAGTTCTTC. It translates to CASSLTLAGVGNEQFF.

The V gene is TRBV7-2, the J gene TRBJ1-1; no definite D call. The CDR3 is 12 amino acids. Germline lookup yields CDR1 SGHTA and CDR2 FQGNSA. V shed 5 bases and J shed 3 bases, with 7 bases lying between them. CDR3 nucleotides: TGTGCCAGCAGCATAGACCACACTGAAGCTTTCTTT. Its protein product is CASSIDHTEAFF. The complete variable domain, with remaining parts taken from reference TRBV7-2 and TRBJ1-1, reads GAGVSQSPSNKVTEKGKDVELRCDPISGHTALYWYRQSLGQGLEFLIYFQGNSAPDKSGLPSDRFSAERTGGSVSTLTIQRTQQEDSAVYLCASSIDHTEAFFGQGTRLTVV.

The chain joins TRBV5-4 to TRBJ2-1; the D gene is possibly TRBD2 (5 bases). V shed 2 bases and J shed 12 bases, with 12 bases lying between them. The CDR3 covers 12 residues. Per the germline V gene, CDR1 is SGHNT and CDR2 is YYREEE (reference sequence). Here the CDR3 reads CASSFLREGQFF. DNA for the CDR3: TGTGCCAGCAGCTTCCTACGGGAAGGGCAGTTCTTC.

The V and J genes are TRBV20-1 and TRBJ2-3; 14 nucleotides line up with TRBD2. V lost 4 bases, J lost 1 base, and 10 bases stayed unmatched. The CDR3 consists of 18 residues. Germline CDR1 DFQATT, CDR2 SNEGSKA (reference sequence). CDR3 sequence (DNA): TGCAGTGCTAAAGAGGGGACTAGCGGGAGAGGAGGCACAGATACGCAGTATTTT. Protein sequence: CSAKEGTSGRGGTDTQYF.

This CDR3 reads CASGLGGGELFF. CDR3 in DNA: TGTGCTAGTGGTTTGGGCGGCGGGGAGCTGTTTTTT. The chain recombines TRBV12-5 with TRBJ2-2; D gene uncertain. Trimming took off 1 base at V and 7 bases at J, with 4 bases between the two ends. This CDR3 spans 12 amino acids. The germline V gene encodes CDR1 LGHNT and CDR2 FRNRAP.

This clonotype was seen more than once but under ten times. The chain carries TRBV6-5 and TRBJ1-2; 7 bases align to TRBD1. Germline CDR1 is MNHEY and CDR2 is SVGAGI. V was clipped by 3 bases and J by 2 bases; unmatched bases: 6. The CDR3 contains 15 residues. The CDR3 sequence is CASSYYDRVNYGYTF. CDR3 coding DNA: TGTGCCAGCAGTTATTATGACAGGGTAAACTATGGCTACACCTTC.

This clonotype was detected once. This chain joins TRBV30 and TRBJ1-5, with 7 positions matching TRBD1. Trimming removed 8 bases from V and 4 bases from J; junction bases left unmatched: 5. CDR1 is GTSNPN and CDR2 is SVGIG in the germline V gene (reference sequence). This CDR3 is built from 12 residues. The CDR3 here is CAATTGNQPQHF. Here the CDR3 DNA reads TGTGCCGCAACGACAGGGAATCAGCCCCAGCATTTT.

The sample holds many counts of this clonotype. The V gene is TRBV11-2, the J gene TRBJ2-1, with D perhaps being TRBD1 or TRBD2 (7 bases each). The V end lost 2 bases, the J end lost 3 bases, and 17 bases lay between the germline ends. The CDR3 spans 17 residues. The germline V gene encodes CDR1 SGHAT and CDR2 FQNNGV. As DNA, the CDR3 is TGTGCCAGCAGCTTATACCCCAGGGGGGGACTCTACAATGAGCAGTTCTTC. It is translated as CASSLYPRGGLYNEQFF.

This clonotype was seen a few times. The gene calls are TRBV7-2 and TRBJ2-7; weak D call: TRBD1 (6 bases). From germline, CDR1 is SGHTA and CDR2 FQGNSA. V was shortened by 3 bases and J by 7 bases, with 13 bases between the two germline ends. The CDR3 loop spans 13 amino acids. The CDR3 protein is CASSLNTGLEQYV. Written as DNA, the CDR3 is TGTGCCAGCAGCTTGAACACAGGGCTAGAGCAGTACGTC.

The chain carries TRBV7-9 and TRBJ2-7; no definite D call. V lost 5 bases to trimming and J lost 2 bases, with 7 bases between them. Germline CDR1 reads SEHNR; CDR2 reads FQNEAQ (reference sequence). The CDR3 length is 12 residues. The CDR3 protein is CASSASPYEQYF. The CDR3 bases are TGTGCCAGCAGCGCAAGTCCCTACGAGCAGTACTTC.

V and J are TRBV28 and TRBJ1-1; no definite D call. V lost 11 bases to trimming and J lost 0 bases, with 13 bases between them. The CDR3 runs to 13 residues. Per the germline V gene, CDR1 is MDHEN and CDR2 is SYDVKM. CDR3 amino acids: CAHGERMNTEAFF. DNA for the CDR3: TGTGCCCACGGAGAGCGAATGAACACTGAAGCTTTCTTT.